These T cell receptor beta chains were read from a single sample in a study of shared clonotypes between healthy human individuals. The table came from immunoSEQ multiplex PCR; TCRdb's copy has only in-frame clones and leaves some out. Of about 1.5 million clones in the sample, around 95% were seen once. The specimen sequenced was naive CD4+ T cells sorted from blood. The source is a young man in good health. Both conserved end residues are part of each CDR3. D genes are given only for firm matches. Expanded clones are given a class, and other clones once, few, many or no size at all.

clone_size | d_call | j_call | cdr3_length | v_call | cdr3_aa | cdr3_nt
. | . | TRBJ2-7 | 14 | TRBV5-1 | CASSLSGTTYEQYF | TGCGCCAGCAGCTTAAGCGGGACAACCTACGAGCAGTACTTC
few | . | TRBJ2-1 | 14 | TRBV29-1 | CSVVRGASYNEQFF | TGCAGCGTTGTTAGGGGAGCCTCCTACAATGAGCAGTTCTTC
. | . | TRBJ2-5 | 12 | TRBV5-5 | CASSFDRETQYF | TGTGCCAGCAGCTTCGATCGAGAGACCCAGTACTTC
. | . | TRBJ1-5 | 12 | TRBV7-9 | CASSLVEHPQHF | TGTGCCAGCAGCTTAGTAGAGCATCCCCAGCATTTT
. | TRBD1 | TRBJ2-3 | 16 | TRBV19 | CASRIGNRGLTDTQYF | TGTGCCAGTAGGATCGGGAACAGGGGGCTAACAGATACGCAGTATTTT
. | TRBD2 | TRBJ2-7 | 18 | TRBV27 | CASSLSITGSGRSYEQYF | TGTGCCAGCAGTTTATCGATCACGGGTAGCGGGAGATCCTACGAGCAGTACTTC
once | TRBD2 | TRBJ2-7 | 15 | TRBV5-4 | CASSPTSGSRREQYF | TGTGCCAGCAGCCCGACTAGCGGGAGTCGGAGAGAGCAGTACTTC
. | . | TRBJ2-7 | 15 | TRBV6-9 | CASSSLPPLLYEQYF | TGTGCCAGCAGTTCCCTCCCTCCACTACTATACGAGCAGTACTTC
. | . | TRBJ2-7 | 14 | TRBV27 | CASSFLQSSYEQYF | TGTGCCAGCAGTTTTCTACAGAGCTCCTACGAGCAGTACTTC
. | . | TRBJ2-7 | 14 | TRBV5-4 | CASSLQRDPYEQYF | TGTGCCAGCAGCTTGCAACGGGACCCCTACGAGCAGTACTTC
once | TRBD2 | TRBJ2-1 | 16 | TRBV18 | CASSPRLVSGYNEQFF | TGTGCCAGCTCACCACGACTAGTTAGCGGGTACAATGAGCAGTTCTTC
. | TRBD2 | TRBJ2-1 | 21 | TRBV28 | CASSLYRLAGGPKSSYNEQFF | TGTGCCAGCAGTTTATACCGGCTAGCGGGAGGGCCTAAGAGCTCCTACAATGAGCAGTTCTTC
. | TRBD2 | TRBJ2-7 | 16 | TRBV7-9 | CASSLKLAGASYEQYF | TGTGCCAGCAGCTTAAAACTAGCGGGAGCATCCTACGAGCAGTACTTC
once | . | TRBJ2-3 | 14 | TRBV5-1 | CASSFGAATDTQYF | TGCGCCAGCAGCTTTGGGGCCGCCACAGATACGCAGTATTTT
. | . | TRBJ2-7 | 14 | TRBV19 | CASSPPGAYYEQYF | TGTGCCAGTAGTCCTCCGGGGGCTTACTACGAGCAGTACTTC
. | . | TRBJ1-1 | 13 | TRBV7-6 | CASSLNEVAEAFF | TGTGCCAGCAGCTTGAATGAGGTAGCTGAAGCTTTCTTT
. | . | TRBJ2-3 | 15 | TRBV28 | CASSLSGLNTDTQYF | TGTGCCAGCAGTTTATCCGGACTAAACACAGATACGCAGTATTTT
. | . | TRBJ2-1 | 13 | TRBV4-3 | CASSRRTNNEQFF | TGCGCCAGCAGCCGCCGGACCAACAATGAGCAGTTCTTC
. | . | TRBJ2-7 | 14 | TRBV2 | CASSEAGRLGEQYF | TGTGCCAGCAGTGAAGCGGGTCGCCTCGGAGAGCAGTACTTC
. | . | TRBJ1-2 | 16 | TRBV7-9 | CASSLAHPTENYGYTF | TGTGCCAGCAGCTTAGCGCACCCGACAGAGAACTATGGCTACACCTTC
. | . | TRBJ1-1 | 11 | TRBV29-1 | CSVERAREAFF | TGCAGCGTTGAGAGGGCCAGGGAGGCTTTCTTT
once | . | TRBJ2-3 | 14 | TRBV5-5 | CASSLDFSRDTQYF | TGTGCCAGCAGCCTGGACTTCTCTAGGGATACGCAGTATTTT